This TCR beta chain was recorded in a study of cytomegalovirus exposure and HLA in healthy donors. Study findings and constraints: An observed cluster of highly shared sequence variants was recorded as a likely sequencing artifact. Cytomegalovirus-associated TCR beta chains were listed, numbering approximately 150.

Germline V CDR1 and CDR2: SGHRS, YFSETQ. The V gene lost 3 bases and the J gene lost 0 bases, with 9 bases spanning the gap. The CDR3 is 15 amino acids. 60 Vbeta and 13 Jbeta primers were used in PCR. Clones were read by immunoSEQ multiplex PCR, and TCRdb kept only the in-frame ones, dropping some. The sample contains roughly 150,000 clones, 75% to 80% of which appear only once. Points on this clone: What it binds is not known.

This sequence originates from a male donor in good health and CMV-seronegative. The J gene is TRBJ2-2, the V gene TRBV5-1; no clear D. The source material was PBMCs. This chain's CDR3 is CASSSQNANTGELFF. The CDR3 DNA reads TGCGCCAGCAGCTCACAAAACGCGAACACCGGGGAGCTGTTTTTT.